The source of this TCR beta chain is a study of shared clonotypes between healthy human individuals (TCRdb year 2020). Looking at the study overall: A few men and two women, aged 18 to 49 years, made up the cohort. The study deeply sequenced blood TCR repertoires of several healthy adults to estimate repertoire size and the extent of clonotype sharing between individuals. Leukapheresis yielded between about 0.8 and 8.9 billion PBMCs per donor. To increase sequencing depth and limit assay-specific biases, TCR repertoire library preparation and sequencing were carried out by different laboratories using diverse techniques. For each donor, CD4 naive and CD4 memory were each run on three plates, CD8 naive on two plates, and CD8 memory on one plate.

Using the deep immunoSEQ assay, multiplex PCR amplified TCR CDR3 regions from genomic DNA. Extracted genomic DNA from each cell subset was distributed evenly across all wells of several immunoSEQ 96-well plates, and each plate was treated as a replicate. For sorted subsets, around 0.2 ug of genomic DNA, equivalent to 25,000 to 30,000 T cell genomes, went into each replicate PCR. Purified libraries were measured with a Qubit 3.0 fluorometer, size-checked on a Bioanalyzer 2100, and measured again with the KAPA Library Quantification kit. A separate single-read 150-cycle Illumina NextSeq 550 flow cell was used to sequence each immunoSEQ 96-well plate. The published analysis was carried out like this. The immunoSEQ output contained only junctional sequences without quality scores, so filtering could not match that applied to full-length reads. To assign V/J genes and CDR3, sequences were annotated against IMGT germline references using PyIR, a Python wrapper for IgBLAST v1.9. Any read was removed if the V/J assignment was weak (E-value above 1e-6), the CDR3 was missing, or the read contained stop codons, out-of-frame junctions, or ambiguous translated residues. V3J clonotypes were defined as sequences sharing an identical inferred V gene, J gene, and CDR3 amino acid sequence. To compute the percentage overlap between repertoires, the number of shared unique clonotypes was divided by the size of the smaller repertoire. Three approaches were used to assess repertoire richness: RTK rarefaction, the Chao1 estimator, and Recon v2.1 estimates of unobserved clonotypes. OLGA was used to compute generation probabilities for all TCRbeta clonotypes that the gDNA method yielded from four donors. In its TCRdb copy, this immuneACCESS table keeps in-frame sequences only and misses some clones. Where compared with another copy, unresolved V genes explain less than half of these, and the others have no known cause. V and J calls and clone size are given by that table; D and trimming were obtained from the DNA. The sample table shows 2 million to 2.5 million clones, and around 92% are seen once. The top ten constitute approximately 0.39% of the sample.

The V and J ends are trimmed by 1 base and 3 bases, leaving 10 bases between them. Looking up the germline V gene yields CDR1 SGHTA and CDR2 FQGNSA. Reading from cysteine to phenylalanine, the CDR3 counts 15 amino acids. Only the CDR3 DNA is retained, 45 bases long and in frame from the first base. Donors were healthy HIV-negative adults with no recently reported acute infections or vaccinations. Every donor was a Caucasian adult residing in Nashville, Tennessee, USA. CD4+ T cells were enriched by magnetic negative selection, after which naive cells were positively selected on CD45RA and the negative fraction was taken as the memory subset. After blood collection by leukapheresis, PBMCs were isolated using Ficoll-Histopaque density gradient centrifugation and then cryopreserved in the vapor phase of liquid nitrogen. Analytical flow cytometry was used to check the purity and quantity of each magnetically sorted T cell population. From each sorted fraction, genomic DNA was isolated and quantified by UV absorbance on a Nanodrop 2000c.

About this clone: Its specific antigen is unknown. There are no base qualities to consult, and no much larger clone falls within one base.

Results the study describes overall, beyond this receptor: The genetic and exposure-history diversity represented was limited by the small number of donors. Only blood was sampled, and tissue TCR repertoires likely differ from those in blood. Higher generation probabilities were observed for clonotypes shared by all four sorted-subset donors than for non-shared clonotypes. Pairwise subsampling led to the expectation that sequencing depth would affect the degree of clonotype sharing among donors. Rarefaction of sorted-subset datasets indicated incomplete sequencing despite the large sequencing depth. Naive subsets generally had larger estimated clonotype richness than memory subsets did. Sharing across four donors was observed for approximately 5% of naive CD4, over 3% of naive CD8, over 2% of memory CD4, and about 0.4% of memory CD8 clonotypes.

The sequenced material came from naive CD4+ T cells from PBMCs. The cell subset or site tag for this specimen amounts to: CD45RA+ positively selected. The receptor's source is a man in his late teens or twenties in good health. Some clones in this sample may be carry-over from other donors' samples. The chain is assembled from TRBV7-2 and TRBJ2-1, with an unclear D gene assignment. The nucleotide sequence is TGTGCCAGCAGCTTAGGGCTACCATTCTACAATGAGCAGTTCTTC. This gives the protein CASSLGLPFYNEQFF.